A single sample gave rise to the 14 T cell receptor beta chains below, sequenced in a study of glioma-infiltrating T cells after dendritic cell vaccination. Clones were sequenced by immunoSEQ multiplex PCR, and TCRdb holds only the in-frame ones, with some missing. The top ten clones hold about an eighth of a sample with about 49,000 clones, 85% to 90% of them seen once. Source: blood, taken before dendritic cell vaccination. Every receptor here comes from a human donor with glioblastoma.

The V gene is TRBV18, the J gene TRBJ1-5; TRBD1 agrees at 11 bases. The J segment lost 0 bases and the V segment lost 6 bases, leaving 4 bases of the junction unmatched. Germline V CDR1 and CDR2: KGHSH, LQKENI. The CDR3 is 16 amino acids. This CDR3 is CASSIGTGGSNQPQHF. CDR3 sequence (DNA): TGTGCCAGCTCGATAGGGACAGGGGGTAGCAATCAGCCCCAGCATTTT.

The chain combines TRBV11-2 with TRBJ2-1; D is unresolved. The ends were cut back, 2 bases at V and 6 bases at J, with 11 bases in the middle. Germline CDR1 and CDR2: SGHAT and FQNNGV. The CDR3 consists of 14 residues. The CDR3 spells CASSLSSGRNEQFF. CDR3 DNA sequence: TGTGCCAGCAGCTTATCGTCGGGTCGCAATGAGCAGTTCTTC.

This chain links TRBV5-4 with TRBJ1-1; D call uncertain. The V and J ends lost 0 bases and 7 bases respectively, with 25 bases between them. The CDR3 has 18 amino acids. The germline V gene has CDR1 SGHNT and CDR2 YYREEE (reference sequence). CDR3 amino acids: CASSLGYAGATPGDEAFF. CDR3 nucleotide sequence: TGTGCCAGCAGCTTGGGGTATGCAGGTGCCACCCCTGGCGATGAAGCTTTCTTT.

This clone showed up just a few times. The V call is TRBV9, the J call TRBJ2-1, with TRBD1 matching 7 bases. Germline-derived CDR1 and CDR2 are SGDLS and YYNGEE. Trimming cost V 4 bases and J 5 bases; bases outside gene matches: 12. This CDR3 comprises 16 residues. The CDR3 is CASSTDPRGKDNEQFF. The CDR3, as DNA: TGTGCCAGCAGCACCGATCCCAGGGGGAAAGACAATGAGCAGTTCTTC.

The chain couples TRBV13 to TRBJ1-4, with TRBD1 as a possible D gene (5 bases). The V gene's germline CDR1 is PRHDT and CDR2 FYEKMQ (reference sequence). V was pared by 5 bases and J by 0 bases, with 13 bases between. The CDR3 covers 16 residues. CDR3 nucleotides: TGTGCCAGCAGCCTCAGGACACCCGCAACTAATGAAAAACTGTTTTTT. This translates into CASSLRTPATNEKLFF.

The V and J genes are TRBV4-3 and TRBJ1-5; maybe TRBD1 (5 bases). The V gene lost 0 bases and the J gene lost 0 bases, with 6 bases spanning the gap. The CDR3 consists of 15 residues. Looked up from germline, CDR1 is LGHNA and CDR2 is YSLEER. CDR3 nucleotide sequence: TGCGCCAGCAGCCAAGATGACAGTAGCAATCAGCCCCAGCATTTT. Protein: CASSQDDSSNQPQHF.

This CDR3 reads CASSSITGADSGYTF. CDR3 DNA: TGCGCCAGCAGCTCGATAACAGGGGCTGACAGTGGCTACACCTTC. The chain joins TRBV5-1 to TRBJ1-2; 7 bases align to TRBD1. Trimming cost V 3 bases and J 7 bases; bases outside gene matches: 12. CDR1 is SGHRS and CDR2 is YFSETQ in the germline V gene. The CDR3 runs to 15 residues.

The V call is TRBV6-6, the J call TRBJ1-1, with TRBD1 matching 7 bases. CDR1 is MNHNY and CDR2 is SVGAGI in the germline V gene (reference sequence). V shed 7 bases and J 9 bases; nucleotides not matched to a gene: 8. This CDR3 spans 12 amino acids. In DNA form, the CDR3 reads TGTGCCAGCACCCACGGACAGGCCCAAGCTTTCTTT. Translation gives CASTHGQAQAFF.

The genes are TRBV5-5 and TRBJ1-1; D is possibly TRBD1 (6 bases). Per germline, CDR1 SGHKS and CDR2 YYEKEE (reference sequence). The CDR3 contains 15 residues. Trimming cost V 0 bases and J 2 bases, with 11 bases left between them. For the CDR3, the DNA is TGTGCCAGCAGCTTGGGGACAGCAATTAACACTGAAGCTTTCTTT. This codes for CASSLGTAINTEAFF.

The V call is TRBV5-4, the J call TRBJ1-2, with 7 bases lining up with TRBD1. The CDR3 is made up of 14 amino acids. Germline assignment: CDR1 SGHNT and CDR2 YYREEE (reference sequence). The V and J ends lost 6 bases and 3 bases, in that order; junction bases with no gene match: 8. CDR3 nucleotides: TGTGCCAGCAACCCAGGGGGGATGCACTATGGCTACACCTTC. Translation gives CASNPGGMHYGYTF.

The rearrangement joins TRBV11-2 to TRBJ2-5; D uncertain. Germline lookup yields CDR1 SGHAT and CDR2 FQNNGV. V was pared by 2 bases and J by 5 bases, with 12 bases between. The CDR3 extends over 14 amino acids. For the CDR3, the DNA is TGTGCCAGCAGCTTAAACGGTCGGTATGAGACCCAGTACTTC. This translates into CASSLNGRYETQYF. Complete variable domain (other parts from reference TRBV11-2 and TRBJ2-5): EAGVAQSPRYKIIEKRQSVAFWCNPISGHATLYWYQQILGQGPKLLIQFQNNGVVDDSQLPKDRFSAERLKGVDSTLKIQPAKLEDSAVYLCASSLNGRYETQYFGPGTRLLVL.

The V and J genes are TRBV6-1 and TRBJ2-3; D may be TRBD2 (6 bases). This CDR3 is 14 amino acids long. Trimming stripped 3 bases from V and 6 bases from J, with 13 bases between. CDR1 and CDR2 from the germline V gene are MNHNS and SASEGT. The CDR3: CASSDMAGGDTQYF. CDR3 DNA: TGTGCCAGCAGTGATATGGCAGGAGGGGATACGCAGTATTTT.

This clone was recorded a few times. The chain is built from TRBV6-5 and TRBJ1-3, with D possibly TRBD1 on 6 matching bases. The V end was cut by 8 bases, the J end by 0 bases, with 8 bases between. Germline lookup yields CDR1 MNHEY and CDR2 SVGAGI. The CDR3 length is 13 residues. CDR3 region: CASHRDSGNTIYF. The CDR3 DNA sequence: TGTGCCAGCCACAGGGACTCTGGAAACACCATATATTTT.

The rearrangement uses TRBV10-3 and TRBJ1-1, with 7 nucleotides matching TRBD1. The CDR3 consists of 13 residues. The ends lost 5 bases at V and 3 bases at J; junction bases unmatched: 3. Germline V lookup: CDR1 ENHRY, CDR2 SYGVKD. The DNA of the CDR3 is TGTGCCATCAGTAAAACAGGGGACACTGAAGCTTTCTTT. It specifies CAISKTGDTEAFF.